This TCR beta chain was found in a study of T cells in Graves' hyperthyroidism and ophthalmopathy. For the study at large: Pretreatment peripheral blood was obtained at initial diagnosis.

Amplification of TCR beta CDR3 regions was performed using RNA transcripts as template. TCR CDR3 underwent first-round RT-PCR with the HTBI primer set. TCRdb re-called the multiplex PCR reads through MiXCR, storing one row per CDR3 protein. Of 750,000 to 900,000 distinct CDR3 sequences listed, about two fifths are singletons. Concerning this clonotype: Its antigen is currently unknown.

Every diagnosis used clinical symptoms, serum thyroxine and TRAb, thyroid ultrasound and orbital computed tomography. Per the germline V gene, CDR1 is SNHLY and CDR2 is FYNNEI. The CDR3 is made up of 12 amino acids. Germline trimming cut 4 bases from V and 7 bases from J; bases unmatched to any gene: 3. The study's findings and limits: Progression to ophthalmopathy was predicted a median of 6.5 months early.

J is TRBJ1-1 and V is TRBV2; TRBD1 aligns across 7 bases. The sample consisted of blood. The receptor was derived from a man aged 18 to 35 with Graves' hyperthyroidism. The CDR3 region is CASSGTGHEAFF. CDR3 bases: TGTGCCAGCAGTGGGACAGGACATGAAGCTTTCTTT.